The T cell receptor beta chain described here comes from a study of T cell responses to AZD1222 COVID-19 vaccine. Across the study: Pooled samples include second doses given at about 4 or 12 weeks. General study points: Most donors were white British and more were female, and clonal diversity was possibly underestimated.

Assay used: immunoSEQ multiplex PCR; TCRdb lists only in-frame clones, some missing. The data contain approximately 100,000 clones, around nine tenths of them seen just once; the ten biggest clones take up roughly 12%. CDR3 size: 11 residues. Germline values: CDR1 SQVTM, CDR2 ANQGSEA. J was trimmed by 7 bases and V by 4 bases; bases with no gene match: 3. As to this clone: Its antigen is currently unknown.

This rearrangement joins TRBV29-1 to TRBJ2-7, with 8 bases lining up with TRBD2. The origin of this receptor is an adult in good health. Material: peripheral blood, obtained on day 0 of AZD1222 vaccination. CDR3 sequence (DNA): TGCAGCGTTGGAGAGCGGGGGGAGCAGTACTTC. Protein sequence: CSVGERGEQYF.